What follows are 18 T cell receptor beta chains derived from one specimen sequenced in a study of blood T cell repertoires in COVID-19. Sequencing was performed with immunoSEQ multiplex PCR; in TCRdb, only in-frame clones are kept and a portion is missing. The sample lists 200,000 to 250,000 clones, 75% to 90% seen once, with 2.7% in the top ten. Sample: peripheral blood. These receptors all stem from a man aged 25 to 40 with COVID-19, enrolled during active disease.

The V gene is TRBV6-2 or TRBV6-3, the J gene TRBJ1-1, with a possible D match to TRBD1 (6 bases). The V end lost 3 bases, the J end lost 5 bases, and 13 bases lay between the germline ends. The CDR3 covers 14 residues. CDR1 MNHEY and CDR2 SVGEGT come from the germline V gene. Here the CDR3 DNA reads TGTGCCAGCAGTTATAGGGGGATGGGGACTGAAGCTTTCTTT. Encoded protein: CASSYRGMGTEAFF.

The chain uses TRBV24-1 and TRBJ2-2; 10 nucleotides agree with TRBD1. Germline CDR1 and CDR2: KGHDR and SFDVKD. This CDR3 spans 18 amino acids. V lost 3 bases and J lost 2; bases outside the gene matches: 8. The CDR3 sequence: CATSDPPGQGSNTGELFF. DNA for the CDR3: TGTGCCACCAGTGATCCCCCGGGACAGGGGTCAAACACCGGGGAGCTGTTTTTT.

This chain joins TRBV7-9 and TRBJ1-6, with D possibly TRBD1 on 6 matching bases. Trimming stripped 5 bases from V and 8 bases from J, with 13 bases between. The CDR3 runs 14 residues. Per germline, CDR1 SEHNR and CDR2 FQNEAQ (reference sequence). The CDR3 nucleotides read TGTGCCAGCAGCGCACAGGGTGTCGATTCACCCCTCCACTTT. This gives the protein CASSAQGVDSPLHF.

J is TRBJ2-6 and V is TRBV5-6; 9 nucleotides agree with TRBD1. Germline CDR1 is SGHDT and CDR2 is YYEEEE. V gave up 2 bases and J gave up 0 bases; unmatched junction bases: 3. This CDR3 has 17 amino acids. The CDR3 DNA reads as TGTGCCAGCAGCTTCGGGACAGGGCTCTCTGGGGCCAACGTCCTGACTTTC. As protein: CASSFGTGLSGANVLTF.

V gene TRBV10-3 combines with J gene TRBJ1-2; TRBD1 matches at 8 bases. The junction had 4 bases not matched to a gene; V was cut back by 3 bases and J by 7 bases. CDR1 ENHRY and CDR2 SYGVKD come from the germline V gene. The CDR3 totals 13 residues. In nucleotides, the CDR3 is TGTGCCATCAGTGATGACAGGGGAAGTGGCTACACCTTC. It translates to CAISDDRGSGYTF.

This clone has more than one count but fewer than ten. This rearrangement joins TRBV2 to TRBJ1-6, with D maybe TRBD1 (5 bases). The CDR3 runs 15 residues. Germline V gives CDR1 SNHLY, CDR2 FYNNEI. V was trimmed by 3 bases and J by 8 bases, leaving 14 bases between them. The CDR3 DNA reads as TGTGCCAGCAGTGAGTCGGCAGGGCCCTATTCACCCCTCCACTTT. Protein sequence: CASSESAGPYSPLHF.

About this clone itself: This sample includes further DNA sequences coding for the same CDR3. This sequence joins TRBV9 and TRBJ2-1; 8 positions agree with TRBD2. CDR3 length equals 15 residues. Per germline, CDR1 SGDLS and CDR2 YYNGEE. V lost 3 bases to trimming and J lost 0 bases; unmatched junction nucleotides: 2. The CDR3 here is CASSASGSSYNEQFF. For the CDR3, the DNA is TGTGCCAGCAGCGCGAGCGGGAGCTCCTACAATGAGCAGTTCTTC.

On this clone: In the same sample, other DNA sequences code for this CDR3. The rearrangement joins TRBV27 to TRBJ1-1, with D hard to call. V was clipped by 0 bases and J by 2 bases, with 4 bases between them. Looked up from germline, CDR1 is MNHEY and CDR2 is SMNVEV (reference sequence). The CDR3 length is 13 residues. CDR3 bases: TGTGCCAGCAGTTTATCGAGAAACACTGAAGCTTTCTTT. It specifies CASSLSRNTEAFF.

In regard to this clone: At one end the junction does not follow the germline gene, possibly because of a read error. This sequence joins TRBV3-1 (or the pseudogene TRBV3-2) and TRBJ1-4; 9 nucleotides match TRBD1. This CDR3 has 16 residues. CDR1 is LGHDT, CDR2 YNNKEL, per germline (reference sequence). CDR3 in amino acids: CASSEDFGTGNEKLFF. As DNA, the CDR3 is TGTGCCAGCAGCGAAGATTTTGGGACAGGGAATGAAAAACTGTTTTTT.

The rearrangement joins TRBV21-1 to TRBJ2-1; no check of the table's D call, TRBD1, against the DNA was made. TRBV21-1 is annotated as a pseudogene. The length of the CDR3 is 14 residues. The CDR3 DNA is TGTGCCAGCAGCAAAGTCCCAGGGTACAATGAGCAGTTCTTC. Its protein is CASSKVPGYNEQFF.

The V and J genes are TRBV6-5 and TRBJ1-2; D possibly corresponds to TRBD1 (5 bases). V was cut by 8 bases and J by 8 bases, with 15 bases left in between. The CDR3 is 12 residues long. From germline, CDR1 is MNHEY and CDR2 SVGAGI. The CDR3 bases are TGTGCCAGCTCTGGGGGGTCTGAAGGCTACACCTTC. This sequence encodes CASSGGSEGYTF.

This rearrangement joins TRBV10-3 to TRBJ2-7, with TRBD1 identical over 7 bases. The V gene's germline CDR1 is ENHRY and CDR2 SYGVKD. The CDR3 is 15 residues long. J gave up 2 bases and V 2 bases, and 6 bases lay outside the gene matches. CDR3 DNA sequence: TGTGCCATCAGTGAGGGTAACAGGGGTGCCTACGAGCAGTACTTC. The encoded protein is CAISEGNRGAYEQYF.

This sequence joins TRBV28 and TRBJ2-7; 7 nucleotides align to TRBD1. Germline V CDR1 and CDR2: MDHEN, SYDVKM. The CDR3 loop spans 15 amino acids. The trim removed 3 bases at V and 5 bases at J, leaving 10 bases unmatched. CDR3 nucleotide sequence: TGTGCCAGCAGTTTCCAAGGGGACAGCCCGGACGAGCAGTACTTC. Its translation: CASSFQGDSPDEQYF.

The chain carries TRBV18 and TRBJ1-2; TRBD1 matches 8 bases. This CDR3 is 17 amino acids long. In germline, CDR1 is KGHSH, CDR2 LQKENI. The V and J ends lost 3 bases and 4 bases, in that order; junction bases with no gene match: 13. The CDR3 nucleotides read TGTGCCAGCTCACCCCTCGACGGACAGGGAATAGGCTATGGCTACACCTTC. It encodes CASSPLDGQGIGYGYTF.

The chain links TRBV5-1 to TRBJ1-1, with 8 bases aligning to TRBD1. J gave up 0 bases and V 4 bases, and 11 bases lay outside the gene matches. The CDR3 runs to 17 residues. From germline, CDR1 is SGHRS and CDR2 YFSETQ. The CDR3 region is CASSLRTGYLLNTEAFF. The CDR3 DNA reads TGCGCCAGCAGCCTCCGGACAGGGTACCTCCTGAACACTGAAGCTTTCTTT. Full variable domain (rest looked up from reference TRBV5-1 and TRBJ1-1): KAGVTQTPRYLIKTRGQQVTLSCSPISGHRSVSWYQQTPGQGLQFLFEYFSETQRNKGNFPGRFSGRQFSNSRSEMNVSTLELGDSALYLCASSLRTGYLLNTEAFFGQGTRLTVV.

CDR3 protein: CAIRTASNTEAFF. The CDR3 coding sequence is TGTGCCATCAGGACAGCTTCCAACACTGAAGCTTTCTTT. The V and J genes are TRBV10-3 and TRBJ1-1, with D possibly matching TRBD1 (5 bases). From germline, CDR1 is ENHRY and CDR2 SYGVKD. Trimming left V 6 bases short and J 2 bases short, with 10 bases between. The CDR3 runs 13 residues.

This clone is medium-sized within its sample. The chain couples TRBV28 to TRBJ2-2; 9 positions match TRBD1. Trimming took 4 bases from V and 0 from J; bases not matched to a gene: 18. The germline V gene has CDR1 MDHEN and CDR2 SYDVKM. The CDR3 consists of 21 residues. CDR3 protein: CASSSLGTGRSIFANTGELFF. The DNA for the CDR3 is TGTGCCAGCAGTTCCCTCGGGACAGGGCGATCTATATTCGCGAACACCGGGGAGCTGTTTTTT.

This rearrangement joins TRBV4-2 to TRBJ2-5; TRBD2 aligns across 14 bases. The V gene's germline CDR1 is LGHNA and CDR2 YNFKEQ. This CDR3 is 18 amino acids long. Trimming cost V 1 base and J 2 bases; bases outside gene matches: 6. CDR3 sequence (DNA): TGTGCCAGCAGCCAAGCCCGACTAGCGGGGGGGCGGCAAGAGACCCAGTACTTC. Translation gives CASSQARLAGGRQETQYF.